The T cell receptor beta chain described here comes from a study of T cell responses to AZD1222 COVID-19 vaccine. Here immunoSEQ multiplex PCR was the method, and the copy in TCRdb shows in-frame clones only, minus some. Of more than 150,000 clones listed, more than 75% are singletons. Germline CDR1 and CDR2: SGHTA and FQGNSA. The CDR3 length is 15 residues. With V trimmed by 3 bases and J by 7 bases, 6 bases remained unmatched. V usage is TRBV7-2 and J usage is TRBJ2-7; 13 bases fit TRBD2. The source was peripheral blood, collected on day 0 of AZD1222 vaccination. This clonotype was sampled from an adult in good health. This CDR3 reads CASSFGLAGDGEQYF. The DNA of the CDR3 is TGTGCCAGCAGCTTCGGACTAGCGGGGGACGGGGAGCAGTACTTC.